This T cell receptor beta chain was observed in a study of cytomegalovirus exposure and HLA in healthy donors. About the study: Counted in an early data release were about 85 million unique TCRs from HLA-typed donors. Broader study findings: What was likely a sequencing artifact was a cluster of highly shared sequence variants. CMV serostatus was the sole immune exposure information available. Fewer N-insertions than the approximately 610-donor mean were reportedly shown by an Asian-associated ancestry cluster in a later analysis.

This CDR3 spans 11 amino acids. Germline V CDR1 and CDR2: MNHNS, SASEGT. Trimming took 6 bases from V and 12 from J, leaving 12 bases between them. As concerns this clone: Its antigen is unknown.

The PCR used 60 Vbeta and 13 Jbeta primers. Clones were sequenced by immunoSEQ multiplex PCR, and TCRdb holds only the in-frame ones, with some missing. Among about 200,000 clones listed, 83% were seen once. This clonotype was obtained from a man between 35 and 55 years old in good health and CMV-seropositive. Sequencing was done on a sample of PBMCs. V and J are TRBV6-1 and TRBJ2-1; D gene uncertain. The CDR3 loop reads CASRSSATQFF. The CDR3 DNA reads TGTGCCAGCAGGAGCAGCGCTACGCAGTTCTTC.